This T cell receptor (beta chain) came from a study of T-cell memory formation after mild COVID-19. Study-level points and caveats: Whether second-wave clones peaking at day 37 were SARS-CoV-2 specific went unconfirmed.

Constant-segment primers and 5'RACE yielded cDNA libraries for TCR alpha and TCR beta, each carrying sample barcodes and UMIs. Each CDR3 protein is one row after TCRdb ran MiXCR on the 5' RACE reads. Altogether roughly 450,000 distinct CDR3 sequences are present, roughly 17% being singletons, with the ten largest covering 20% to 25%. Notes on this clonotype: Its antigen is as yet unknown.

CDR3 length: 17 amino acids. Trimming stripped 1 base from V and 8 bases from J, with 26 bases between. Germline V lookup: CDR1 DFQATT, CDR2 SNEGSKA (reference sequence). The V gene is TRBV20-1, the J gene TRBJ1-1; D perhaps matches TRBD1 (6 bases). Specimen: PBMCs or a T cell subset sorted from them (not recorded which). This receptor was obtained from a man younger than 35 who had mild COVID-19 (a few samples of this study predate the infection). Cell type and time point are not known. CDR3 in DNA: TGCAGTGCTAGAGGGGCGGCTTCGACCGGAGGGGGAGTGGAAGCTTTCTTT. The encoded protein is CSARGAASTGGGVEAFF.